This T cell receptor beta chain was recorded in a study of T cell responses to AZD1222 COVID-19 vaccine. Study-wide findings and caveats: Nearly half of spike-specific TCRs reportedly target variant regions that are unmutated in the B.1.351 and B.1.1.7 variants.

In the case of this clone: Antigen: not known.

Libraries were prepared by immunoSEQ multiplex PCR; TCRdb keeps only in-frame clonotypes and omits some of them. Of about 220,000 clones listed, just over 90% are singletons. Unmatched junction bases numbered 10, after V lost 6 bases and J lost 5 bases. This CDR3 spans 15 amino acids. CDR1 is SNHLY, CDR2 FYNNEI, per germline. V gene TRBV2 combines with J gene TRBJ1-2, with TRBD1 matching 9 bases. This receptor was taken from an adult in good health. Sequenced here: peripheral blood, sampled on day 0 of MenACWY control vaccination. The DNA of the CDR3 is TGTGCCAGCAGGTTGAACAGGGGGCTCGTGTATGGCTACACCTTC. Amino acid sequence: CASRLNRGLVYGYTF.